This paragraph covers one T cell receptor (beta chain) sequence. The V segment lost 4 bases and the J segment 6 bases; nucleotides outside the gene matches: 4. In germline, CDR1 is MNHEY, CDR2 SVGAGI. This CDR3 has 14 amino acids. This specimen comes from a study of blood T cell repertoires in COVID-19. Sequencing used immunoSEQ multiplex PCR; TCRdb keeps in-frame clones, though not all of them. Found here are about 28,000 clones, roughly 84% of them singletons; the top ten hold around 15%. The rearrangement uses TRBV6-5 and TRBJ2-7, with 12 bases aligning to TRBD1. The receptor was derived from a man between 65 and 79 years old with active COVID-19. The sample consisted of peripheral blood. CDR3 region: CASSSGTGGGEQYF. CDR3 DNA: TGTGCCAGCAGTTCGGGGACAGGGGGCGGCGAGCAGTACTTC.